This TCR beta chain derives from a study of T cells in Graves' hyperthyroidism and ophthalmopathy. About the study: Peripheral blood was drawn at first diagnosis, prior to all treatment. Overall study results and limits: Researchers found most expanded thyroid clonotypes above 0.001 in blood as well. Separating ophthalmopathy from stable hyperthyroidism was achieved by a 13 V-J model.

Diagnosis rested on symptoms, serum thyroxine and TRAb, thyroid ultrasound, and orbital computed tomography. TCR beta CDR3 sequences were amplified from RNA transcripts. HTBI primers were the set used in a first-round RT-PCR of the TCR CDR3. Via MiXCR, TCRdb re-called the multiplex PCR reads, giving one row per CDR3 protein. The sample includes approximately 360,000 distinct CDR3 sequences, 15% to 19% of them seen just once. This CDR3 has 15 residues. Germline lookup yields CDR1 DFQATT and CDR2 SNEGSKA (reference sequence). Unmatched junction bases numbered 7, after V lost 3 bases and J lost 3 bases. This clonotype was counted many times. Its cognate antigen is unknown.

Input material: blood. This TCR came from a woman in her late teens or twenties with Graves' hyperthyroidism that later progressed to Graves' ophthalmopathy. The chain combines TRBV20-1 with TRBJ2-3, with 9 bases identical to TRBD2. CDR3 sequence reads: CSASSAGGGTDTQYF. The DNA for the CDR3 is TGCAGTGCTAGTTCAGCGGGAGGTGGGACAGATACGCAGTATTTT.